The clone carrying this T cell receptor (beta chain) has more than one count but fewer than ten. Its target is not known. This sample is part of a study of identical twins. Findings and caveats of the study: Twin-shared out-of-frame alpha sequences showed excess low generation probability.

TCRdb reanalysed the 5' RACE reads using MiXCR and keeps one entry per CDR3 protein. Of roughly 690,000 distinct CDR3 sequences listed, 20% to 25% are singletons. Germline CDR1 and CDR2: SGHTA and FQGNSA. This CDR3 contains 15 residues. Trimming cost V 0 bases and J 4 bases, with 13 bases left between them. The same sample was also studied in work on T cells expressing NK-cell markers.

Sample: PBMCs. The chain combines TRBV7-2 with TRBJ2-7; tentative D call: TRBD1 (5 bases). This TCR was recovered from a woman in her late teens or twenties in good health. CDR3 coding DNA: TGTGCCAGCAGCTTAGCAGGGGATGCGATTTACGAGCAGTACTTC. Translating gives CASSLAGDAIYEQYF.